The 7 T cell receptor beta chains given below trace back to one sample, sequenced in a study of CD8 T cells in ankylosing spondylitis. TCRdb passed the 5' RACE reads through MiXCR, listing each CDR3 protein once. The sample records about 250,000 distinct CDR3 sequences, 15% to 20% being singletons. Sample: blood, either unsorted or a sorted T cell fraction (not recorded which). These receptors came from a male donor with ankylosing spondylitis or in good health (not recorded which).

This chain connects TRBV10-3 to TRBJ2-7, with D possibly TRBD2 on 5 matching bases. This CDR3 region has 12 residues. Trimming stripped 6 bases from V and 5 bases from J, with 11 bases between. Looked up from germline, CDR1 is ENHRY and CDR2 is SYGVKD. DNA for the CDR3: TGTGCCATCAGAGTAGAGGGCCACGAGCAGTACTTC. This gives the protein CAIRVEGHEQYF.

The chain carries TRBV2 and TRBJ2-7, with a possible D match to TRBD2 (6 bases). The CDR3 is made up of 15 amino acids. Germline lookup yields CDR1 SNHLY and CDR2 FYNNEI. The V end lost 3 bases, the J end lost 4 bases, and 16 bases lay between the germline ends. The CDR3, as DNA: TGTGCCAGCAGTGAGGGGGGACCAGGGATGTACGAGCAGTACTTC. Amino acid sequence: CASSEGGPGMYEQYF.

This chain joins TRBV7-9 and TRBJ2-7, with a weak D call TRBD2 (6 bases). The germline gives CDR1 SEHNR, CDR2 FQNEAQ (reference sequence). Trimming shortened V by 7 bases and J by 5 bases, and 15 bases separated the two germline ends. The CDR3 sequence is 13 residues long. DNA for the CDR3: TGTGCCAGCACCCTGGGGGGTTCCAACGAGCAGTACTTC. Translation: CASTLGGSNEQYF.

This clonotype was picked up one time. CDR3 protein: CASSHIGTGYEQYF. CDR3 coding DNA: TGTGCCAGCAGCCACATAGGGACAGGCTACGAGCAGTACTTC. This chain links TRBV12-3 or TRBV12-4 with TRBJ2-7; 8 nucleotides align to TRBD1. The CDR3 runs 14 residues. V dropped 6 bases and J dropped 3; count of bases not matched to a gene: 7.

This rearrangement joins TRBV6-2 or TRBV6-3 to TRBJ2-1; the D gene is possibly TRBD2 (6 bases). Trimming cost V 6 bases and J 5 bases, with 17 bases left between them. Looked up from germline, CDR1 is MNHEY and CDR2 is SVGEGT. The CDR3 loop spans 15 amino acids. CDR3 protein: CASSRSGTFDNEQFF. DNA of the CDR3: TGTGCCAGCAGCAGATCCGGGACTTTCGACAATGAGCAGTTCTTC.

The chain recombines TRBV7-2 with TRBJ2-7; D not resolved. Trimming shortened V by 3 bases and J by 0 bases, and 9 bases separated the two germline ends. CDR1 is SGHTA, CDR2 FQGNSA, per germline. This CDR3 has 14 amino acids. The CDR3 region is CASSFVSPSYEQYF. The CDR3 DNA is TGTGCCAGCAGCTTTGTTTCACCCTCCTACGAGCAGTACTTC.

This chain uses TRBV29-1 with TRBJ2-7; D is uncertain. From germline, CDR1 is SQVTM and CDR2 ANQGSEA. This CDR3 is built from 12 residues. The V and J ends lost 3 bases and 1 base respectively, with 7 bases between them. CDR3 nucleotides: TGCAGCGTTGATTCAGGATCCTACGAGCAGTACTTC. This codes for CSVDSGSYEQYF.